This T cell receptor beta chain was captured in a study of shared clonotypes between healthy human individuals. Study context: The plates for each donor numbered three CD4 naive, three CD4 memory, two CD8 naive and one CD8 memory. Study-wide results and limits: Approximately 5.4% of naive CD4 clonotypes were common to a handful of donors. Naive subsets tended to show greater estimated richness than memory subsets. In contrast to clonotypes shared by all four donors, non-shared clonotypes had lower generation probabilities.

CD8 cells regarded as naive lacked CD45RO, were positively chosen for CCR7, and omitted terminally differentiated effector memory CD45RA+ cells. The table lists this clone with a count of one. Its specificity is not known. The assay was immunoSEQ multiplex PCR, and TCRdb's table has in-frame clones only and misses some. The data hold about 580,000 clones, with nearly 98% observed a single time. The sequencing input was naive CD8+ T cells sorted from blood. The sequence was collected from a man aged 30-40 years in good health.

The CDR3, as DNA: TGTGCCAGCTCACCTACTAGCGGGAGGGCCTACTACGAGCAGTACTTC. It is translated as CASSPTSGRAYYEQYF. The chain has TRBV18 and TRBJ2-7; 13 nucleotides agree with TRBD2. The V gene end was trimmed by 3 bases and the J gene end by 3 bases; junction bases not matched to a gene: 5. CDR1 and CDR2 (germline): KGHSH, LQKENI. The CDR3 runs to 16 residues.